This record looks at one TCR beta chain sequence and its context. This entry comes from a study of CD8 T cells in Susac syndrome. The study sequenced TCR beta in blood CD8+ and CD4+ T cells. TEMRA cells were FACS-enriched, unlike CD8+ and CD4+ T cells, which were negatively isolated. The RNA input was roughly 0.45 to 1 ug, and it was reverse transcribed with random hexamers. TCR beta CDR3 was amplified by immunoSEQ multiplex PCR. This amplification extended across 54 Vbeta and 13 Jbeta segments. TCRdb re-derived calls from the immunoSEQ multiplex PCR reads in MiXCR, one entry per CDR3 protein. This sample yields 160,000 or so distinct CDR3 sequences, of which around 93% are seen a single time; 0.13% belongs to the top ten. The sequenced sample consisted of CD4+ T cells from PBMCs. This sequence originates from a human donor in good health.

The CDR3 nucleotides are TGTGCCAGTAGTGCCGCGCCCTACCTGAACACTGAAGCTTTCTTT. Translated, it gives CASSAAPYLNTEAFF. The gene calls are TRBV19 and TRBJ1-1; D unclear. Between the trimmed V and J ends, which lost 5 bases and 0 bases, there was a span of 13 bases. The CDR3 extends over 15 amino acids. Per germline, CDR1 LNHDA and CDR2 SQIVND (reference sequence).